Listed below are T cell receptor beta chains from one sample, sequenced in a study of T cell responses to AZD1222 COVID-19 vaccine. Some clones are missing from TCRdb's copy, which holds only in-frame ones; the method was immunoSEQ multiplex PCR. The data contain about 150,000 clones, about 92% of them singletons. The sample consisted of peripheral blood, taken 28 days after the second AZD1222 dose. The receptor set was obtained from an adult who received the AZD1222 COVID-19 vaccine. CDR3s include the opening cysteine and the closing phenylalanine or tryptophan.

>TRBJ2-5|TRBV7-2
CASSFPGLAGQETQYF
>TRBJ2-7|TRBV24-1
CATSGERGSHLSYEQYF
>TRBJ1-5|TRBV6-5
CASRATGGVQPQHF
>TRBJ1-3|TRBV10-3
CAISDGGARSGNTIYF
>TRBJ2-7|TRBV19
CASTSSYEQYF
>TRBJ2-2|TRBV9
CASSGTSGSTGELFF
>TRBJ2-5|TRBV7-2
CASSLGSYFQETQYF
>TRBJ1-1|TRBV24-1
CANSFEKGLGGEAFF
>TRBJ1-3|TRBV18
CASSPPGEMGGNTIYF
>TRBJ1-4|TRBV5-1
CASSLGAPGNEKLFF
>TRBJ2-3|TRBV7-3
CASSRIGTSTDTQYF
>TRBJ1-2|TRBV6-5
CASAPGGPNYGYTF
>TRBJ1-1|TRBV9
CASSVGPSNTEAFF
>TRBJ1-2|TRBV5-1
CASSLDGDQGYTF
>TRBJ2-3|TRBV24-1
CATSDVTGKPDTQYF
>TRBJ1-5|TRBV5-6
CASSLGGARQPQHF